This record looks at one T cell receptor beta chain sequence and its context. Its target is unknown. Both 60 Vbeta primers and 13 Jbeta primers went into the PCR. Assay used: immunoSEQ multiplex PCR; TCRdb lists only in-frame clones, some missing. This sample has more than 85,000 clones, with 63% found just once. This entry is derived from a study of cytomegalovirus exposure and HLA in healthy donors. General observations from the study: Cytomegalovirus status was reportedly diagnosed by the classifier with high sensitivity and specificity.

The clonotype was recovered from a woman aged 30 to 39 in good health and CMV-seronegative. The specimen sequenced was PBMCs.

The CDR3 sequence: CASRPTGGASNQPQHF. The DNA of the CDR3 is TGTGCCAGTAGGCCGACAGGGGGCGCGAGCAATCAGCCCCAGCATTTT. The J gene is TRBJ1-5, the V gene TRBV19; the match to TRBD1 covers 10 bases. The CDR3 consists of 16 residues. After removal of 6 bases from V and 1 base from J, the junction contained 6 bases not matched to a gene. The germline CDR1 and CDR2 sequences are LNHDA and SQIVND (reference sequence).